The next 9 T cell receptor beta chains were all read from a single sample in a study of T-cell reconstitution after alpha-beta-depleted transplantation in children. For TCRbeta, the library was prepared with unique molecular identifiers. TCRdb re-analysed the PCR reads in MiXCR, keeping a single row per CDR3 protein. The sample has 700,000 or so distinct CDR3 sequences, about an eighth seen once. This specimen consisted of PBMCs, obtained before TCRalphabeta/CD19-depleted stem cell transplant. All receptors derive from a girl aged 2-10 years with congenital amegakaryocytic thrombocytopenia, due to receive a stem cell transplant.

This clonotype was seen only a few times. The V gene is TRBV11-2, the J gene TRBJ2-3; possible D gene TRBD2, 6 bases. The CDR3 sequence is 16 residues long. Germline V gives CDR1 SGHAT, CDR2 FQNNGV. Deletions cut 5 bases from V and 6 bases from J, with 21 bases between. The DNA of the CDR3 is TGTGCCAGCAGCGGATGGGACTCTCAGCTGAAGGATACGCAGTATTTT. Its translation: CASSGWDSQLKDTQYF.

This clonotype was detected many times. The chain uses TRBV20-1 and TRBJ2-3; 11 bases are shared with TRBD2. The V gene end was trimmed by 6 bases and the J gene end by 5 bases; junction bases not matched to a gene: 4. This CDR3 has 13 residues. From germline, CDR1 is DFQATT and CDR2 SNEGSKA (reference sequence). CDR3 bases: TGCAGTGCCCCACTAGCGGGAGAAGATACGCAGTATTTT. Amino acid sequence: CSAPLAGEDTQYF.

This clonotype was picked up a small number of times. The chain carries TRBV29-1 and TRBJ2-1; 7 bases agree with TRBD2. J gave up 7 bases and V 5 bases, and 11 bases lay outside the gene matches. In germline, CDR1 is SQVTM, CDR2 ANQGSEA. The CDR3 contains 14 residues. The CDR3 DNA is TGCAGCGTTTCCCGGGACTACATCGAAAATGAGCAGTTCTTC. Translation: CSVSRDYIENEQFF.

This clonotype came up many times. The chain joins TRBV7-2 to TRBJ2-7; weak D call: TRBD2 (6 bases). Germline V lookup: CDR1 SGHTA, CDR2 FQGNSA. V was cut by 3 bases and J by 12 bases, with 12 bases left in between. The CDR3 runs 11 residues. The DNA of the CDR3 is TGTGCCAGCAGCTTCGGGACTCTCGGGTACTTC. Its protein is CASSFGTLGYF. Drawing the rest from reference TRBV7-2 and TRBJ2-7, the complete variable domain is GAGVSQSPSNKVTEKGKDVELRCDPISGHTALYWYRQSLGQGLEFLIYFQGNSAPDKSGLPSDRFSAERTGGSVSTLTIQRTQQEDSAVYLCASSFGTLGYFGPGTRLTVT.

This clonotype was detected many times. The rearrangement joins TRBV20-1 to TRBJ2-1; D not certain. The germline V and J ends were trimmed by 0 bases and 0 bases, with 12 bases remaining between them. Germline CDR1 is DFQATT and CDR2 is SNEGSKA (reference sequence). The CDR3 runs to 16 residues. The CDR3 nucleotides are TGCAGTGCTAGAGAGAAGGAGTCAGTCTCCTACAATGAGCAGTTCTTC. It translates to CSAREKESVSYNEQFF.

The rearrangement joins TRBV20-1 to TRBJ1-6; D perhaps matches TRBD1 (5 bases). The V end was cut by 2 bases, the J end by 9 bases, with 11 bases between. This CDR3 contains 13 residues. Germline assignment: CDR1 DFQATT and CDR2 SNEGSKA (reference sequence). The CDR3 here is CSARTGGFSPLHF. CDR3 in DNA: TGCAGTGCTAGAACCGGGGGATTTTCACCCCTCCACTTT.

The chain has TRBV6-1 and TRBJ2-7; TRBD1 aligns across 11 bases. This CDR3 has 16 residues. Germline CDR1 is MNHNS and CDR2 is SASEGT. Losses at the gene ends were 5 bases for V and 5 bases for J; bases not matched to a gene: 11. In nucleotides, the CDR3 is TGTGCCAGCAGTACCCATTCGGACAGGGGGCTAGACGAGCAGTACTTC. Residues: CASSTHSDRGLDEQYF.

V usage is TRBV7-6 and J usage is TRBJ2-3; 11 bases are a match to TRBD2. V trimming: 5 bases; J trimming: 7 bases; junction bases outside the gene matches: 11. There are 16 residues in the CDR3. The germline CDR1 and CDR2 sequences are SGHVS and FNYEAQ. The DNA of the CDR3 is TGTGCCAGCAGCGCCGGGACTAGCGGAAATTTTTATACGCAGTATTTT. Residues: CASSAGTSGNFYTQYF.

In regard to this clonotype: A junction end diverges from the germline sequence, so it may reflect a read error. The rearrangement uses TRBV5-1 and TRBJ2-7; 15 bases are a match to TRBD2. Germline V gives CDR1 SGHRS, CDR2 YFSETQ. CDR3 size: 15 residues. The CDR3 region is CASILGTSGGYEQYF. The CDR3 DNA reads TGCGCCAGCATCTTGGGGACTAGCGGGGGGTACGAGCAGTACTTC.